Each of the 14 T cell receptor beta chains below was sequenced from the same sample in a study of early T cells in non-severe SARS-CoV-2 infection. TCRdb re-called the 5' RACE reads with MiXCR, one entry per CDR3 protein. The sample shows more than 45,000 distinct CDR3 sequences, 5.5% to 6.5% of them seen only once. Sequencing was carried out using whole blood. The receptors were gathered from an adult who was a healthcare worker with PCR-confirmed SARS-CoV-2 infection or an uninfected control (not recorded which).

This clonotype was picked up a small number of times. The rearrangement uses TRBV9 and TRBJ2-7, with TRBD2 as a possible D gene (6 bases). The CDR3 spans 13 residues. Germline V lookup: CDR1 SGDLS, CDR2 YYNGEE. Trimming pared 3 bases from V and 2 bases from J, leaving 9 bases between. The CDR3 nucleotides are TGTGCCAGCAGCGCGGGACTTGCCTACGAGCAGTACTTC. Protein product: CASSAGLAYEQYF.

Only a few counts were recorded for this clonotype. The V gene is TRBV12-3 or TRBV12-4, the J gene TRBJ2-1; 9 bases line up with TRBD1. CDR3 size: 16 residues. Trimming at V came to 7 bases and at J to 5 bases, leaving 12 bases not matched to a gene. CDR3 region: CASTPRGTGIHNEQFF. The CDR3 coding sequence is TGTGCCAGCACCCCTCGTGGGACAGGGATTCACAATGAGCAGTTCTTC.

This chain uses TRBV4-1 with TRBJ2-5; a weak D match, TRBD2 (5 bases). The CDR3 spans 13 residues. Germline V lookup: CDR1 MGHRA, CDR2 YSYEKL. V lost 4 bases and J lost 5, with 11 bases in between. The CDR3, as DNA: TGCGCCAGCAGCCCGAGGGAAGGGGAGACCCAGTACTTC. Residues: CASSPREGETQYF.

This clonotype has ten or more counts. The V gene is TRBV7-9, the J gene TRBJ2-7, with 11 bases that match TRBD1. CDR1 is SEHNR, CDR2 FQNEAQ, per germline (reference sequence). The V and J ends lost 3 bases and 3 bases, in that order; junction bases with no gene match: 4. The CDR3 runs to 15 residues. The CDR3 spells CASSLAGTGGYEQYF. The CDR3 DNA reads TGTGCCAGCAGCTTGGCCGGGACAGGGGGCTACGAGCAGTACTTC.

This clonotype was detected many times. This chain connects TRBV30 to TRBJ1-3; D is uncertain. V lost 5 bases and J 0 bases, leaving 11 bases between the germline ends. Germline V lookup: CDR1 GTSNPN, CDR2 SVGIG (reference sequence). This CDR3 region has 14 residues. CDR3 sequence reads: CAWLMGYSGNTIYF. CDR3 in DNA: TGTGCCTGGCTAATGGGATACTCTGGAAACACCATATATTTT.

This clonotype was counted at least ten times. The J gene is TRBJ2-6, the V gene TRBV12-3 or TRBV12-4; D gene ambiguous. CDR3 length: 14 residues. V lost 7 bases to trimming and J lost 3 bases, with 10 bases between them. CDR3 region: CASTAKGGANVLTF. CDR3 sequence (DNA): TGTGCCAGCACCGCAAAGGGTGGGGCCAACGTCCTGACTTTC.

This chain uses TRBV27 with TRBJ2-1, with TRBD2 matching 7 bases. The junction had 3 bases not matched to a gene; V was cut back by 3 bases and J by 4 bases. The germline V gene has CDR1 MNHEY and CDR2 SMNVEV (reference sequence). The CDR3 has 14 amino acids. In DNA, the CDR3 is TGTGCCAGCAGTTTGAGCGGGGAGTACAATGAGCAGTTCTTC. The encoded protein is CASSLSGEYNEQFF.

On this clonotype: A much more abundant neighbour one base away suggests this may be a read error. The chain combines TRBV29-1 with TRBJ1-3; no clear D gene. Germline V gene data show CDR1 as SQVTM and CDR2 as ANQGSEA. This CDR3 contains 12 residues. The CDR3, as DNA: TGCAGCGTTCTGGCTCCTGGAGACACCATATATTTT. Amino acids: CSVLAPGDTIYF.

This clonotype was counted at least ten times. V gene TRBV7-6 combines with J gene TRBJ2-1; the D is unclear. CDR1 is SGHVS and CDR2 is FNYEAQ in the germline V gene. Between the trimmed V and J ends, which lost 1 base and 10 bases, there was a span of 11 bases. The length of the CDR3 is 13 residues. In DNA form, the CDR3 reads TGTGCCAGCAGCTTAGTACGCCAGTCGGAGCAGTTCTTC. Its translation is CASSLVRQSEQFF.

This clonotype has at least ten counts. This chain connects TRBV29-1 to TRBJ2-1; 7 nucleotides line up with TRBD1. Germline V gene data show CDR1 as SQVTM and CDR2 as ANQGSEA. V lost 8 bases to trimming and J lost 4 bases; unmatched junction nucleotides: 8. The CDR3 covers 13 residues. The chain's CDR3 is CSTEGDRYNEQFF. The CDR3 DNA reads TGCAGCACCGAGGGGGACAGATACAATGAGCAGTTCTTC.

This clonotype was picked up many times. The V call is TRBV4-2, the J call TRBJ2-1; 7 bases are shared with TRBD1. This CDR3 comprises 18 residues. V was pared by 1 base and J by 0 bases, with 9 bases of the junction left unmatched. The germline V gene encodes CDR1 LGHNA and CDR2 YNFKEQ. CDR3 bases: TGTGCCAGCAGCCAAGTTTCATCTCGGGACAGCTCCTACAATGAGCAGTTCTTC. Amino acids: CASSQVSSRDSSYNEQFF.

This rearrangement joins TRBV20-1 to TRBJ2-5, with 8 bases matching TRBD2. V shed 5 bases, J shed 3 bases, and the junction held 5 bases outside the gene matches. The CDR3 covers 13 residues. Germline V lookup: CDR1 DFQATT, CDR2 SNEGSKA (reference sequence). The CDR3 reads CSAPSGGKETQYF. The CDR3, as DNA: TGCAGTGCTCCGTCGGGGGGGAAAGAGACCCAGTACTTC.

V gene TRBV5-6 combines with J gene TRBJ1-5; D gene uncertain. CDR1 and CDR2 (germline): SGHDT, YYEEEE. V lost 4 bases, J lost 5 bases, and 16 bases lay in between. This CDR3 spans 15 amino acids. Here the CDR3 reads CASSKGSLRDQPQHF. The CDR3, as DNA: TGTGCCAGCAGCAAAGGGAGCCTCCGGGATCAGCCCCAGCATTTT. Full variable domain (remainder filled in from reference TRBV5-6 and TRBJ1-5): DAGVTQSPTHLIKTRGQQVTLRCSPKSGHDTVSWYQQALGQGPQFIFQYYEEEERQRGNFPDRFSGHQFPNYSSELNVNALLLGDSALYLCASSKGSLRDQPQHFGDGTRLSIL.

The CDR3 reads CAWKPWAGVSYEQYF. The DNA of the CDR3 is TGTGCCTGGAAACCCTGGGCAGGGGTCTCCTACGAGCAGTACTTC. This chain joins TRBV30 and TRBJ2-7, with D perhaps TRBD1 (6 bases). V gave up 4 bases and J gave up 0 bases, with 16 bases separating them. The V gene's germline CDR1 is GTSNPN and CDR2 SVGIG (reference sequence). The length of the CDR3 is 15 residues.